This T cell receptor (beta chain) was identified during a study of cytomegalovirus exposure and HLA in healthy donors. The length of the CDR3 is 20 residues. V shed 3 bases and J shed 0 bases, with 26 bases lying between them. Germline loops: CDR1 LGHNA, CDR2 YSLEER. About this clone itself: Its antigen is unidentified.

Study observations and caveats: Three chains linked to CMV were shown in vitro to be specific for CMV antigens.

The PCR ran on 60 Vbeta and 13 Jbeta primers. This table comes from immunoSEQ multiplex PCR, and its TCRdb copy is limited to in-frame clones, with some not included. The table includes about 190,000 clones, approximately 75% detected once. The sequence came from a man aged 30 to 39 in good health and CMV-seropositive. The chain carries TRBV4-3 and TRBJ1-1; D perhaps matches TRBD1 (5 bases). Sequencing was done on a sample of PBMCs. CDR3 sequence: CASSHLRESGGDGVNTEAFF. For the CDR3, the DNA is TGCGCCAGCAGCCATTTGCGAGAAAGCGGAGGGGACGGGGTGAACACTGAAGCTTTCTTT.